This T cell receptor (beta chain) was recorded in a study of shared clonotypes between healthy human individuals. About the research overall: The study used three CD4 naive, three CD4 memory, two CD8 naive and one CD8 memory plate per donor.

Researchers divided each subset's genomic DNA evenly across several immunoSEQ plates. Replicate PCRs run on sorted subsets employed around 200 ng DNA, 25,000 to 35,000 T cell genomes. As processed by the authors: ImmunoSEQ sequences covered only the junction and lacked quality scores; filtering therefore differed. Sequenced by immunoSEQ multiplex PCR; TCRdb stores in-frame clones only, minus some. That table gives V, J and clone size, and the DNA gave D and trimming. Found here are some 2 million clones, about 95% of them singletons; the top ten hold more than 0.9%. Comments on this clone: This sample also contains other DNA sequences that code for the same CDR3.

This CDR3 is 11 amino acids long. The V end lost 4 bases, the J end lost 7 bases, and 5 bases lay between the germline ends. Germline loops: CDR1 SGHRS, CDR2 YFSETQ. It was CD45RO-negative cells, positively selected for CCR7, that made up naive CD8 cells, with terminally differentiated effector memory CD45RA+ cells excluded. The TCR was taken from a man between 18 and 35 years old in good health. Material for sequencing was naive CD8+ T cells sorted from blood. The chain is built from TRBV5-1 and TRBJ2-2; D ambiguous. The CDR3 DNA follows: TGCGCCAGCAGCCCGGGCGGGGAGCTGTTTTTT. Its protein is CASSPGGELFF.